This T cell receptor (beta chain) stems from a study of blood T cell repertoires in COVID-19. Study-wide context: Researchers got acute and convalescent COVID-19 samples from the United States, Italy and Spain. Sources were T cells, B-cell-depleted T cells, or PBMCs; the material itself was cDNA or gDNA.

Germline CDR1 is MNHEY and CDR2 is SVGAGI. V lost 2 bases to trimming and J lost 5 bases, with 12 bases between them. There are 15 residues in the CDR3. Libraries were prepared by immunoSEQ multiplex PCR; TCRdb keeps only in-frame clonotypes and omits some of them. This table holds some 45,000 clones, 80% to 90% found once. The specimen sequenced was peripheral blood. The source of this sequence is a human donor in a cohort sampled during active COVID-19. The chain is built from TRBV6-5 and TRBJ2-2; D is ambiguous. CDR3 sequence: CASSYVVRVTGELFF. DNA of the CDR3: TGTGCCAGCAGTTACGTGGTACGAGTTACCGGGGAGCTGTTTTTT.